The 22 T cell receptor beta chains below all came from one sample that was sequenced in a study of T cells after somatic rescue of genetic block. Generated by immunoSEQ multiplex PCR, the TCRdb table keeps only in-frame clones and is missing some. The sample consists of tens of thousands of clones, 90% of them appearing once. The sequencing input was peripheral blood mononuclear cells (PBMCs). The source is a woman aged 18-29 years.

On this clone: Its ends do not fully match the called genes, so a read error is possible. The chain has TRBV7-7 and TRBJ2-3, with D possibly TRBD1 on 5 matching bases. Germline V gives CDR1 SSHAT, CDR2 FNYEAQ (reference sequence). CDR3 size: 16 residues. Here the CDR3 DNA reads TGTGCTAGCAGCTTAGGGGTTTTAAGCAGCACAGATACGCAGTATTTT. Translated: CASSLGVLSSTDTQYF.

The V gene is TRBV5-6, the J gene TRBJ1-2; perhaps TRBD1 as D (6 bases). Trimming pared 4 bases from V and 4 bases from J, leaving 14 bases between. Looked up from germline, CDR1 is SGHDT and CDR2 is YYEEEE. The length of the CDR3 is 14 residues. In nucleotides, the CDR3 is TGTGCCAGCAGCCACCCACCAGGGGTCTATGGCTACACCTTC. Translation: CASSHPPGVYGYTF.

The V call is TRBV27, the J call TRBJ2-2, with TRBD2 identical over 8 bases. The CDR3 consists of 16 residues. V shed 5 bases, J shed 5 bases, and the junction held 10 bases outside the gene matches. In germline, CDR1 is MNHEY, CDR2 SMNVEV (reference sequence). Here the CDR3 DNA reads TGTGCCAGCAGTGAAAACGGACTAGCATCAACCGGGGAGCTGTTTTTT. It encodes CASSENGLASTGELFF.

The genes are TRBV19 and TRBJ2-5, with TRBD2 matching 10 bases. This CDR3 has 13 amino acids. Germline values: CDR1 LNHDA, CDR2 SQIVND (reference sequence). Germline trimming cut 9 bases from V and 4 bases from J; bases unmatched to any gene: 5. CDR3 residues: CASGIAGGETQYF. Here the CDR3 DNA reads TGTGCCAGCGGAATAGCGGGAGGAGAGACCCAGTACTTC. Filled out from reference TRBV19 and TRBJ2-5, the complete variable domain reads DGGITQSPKYLFRKEGQNVTLSCEQNLNHDAMYWYRQDPGQGLRLIYYSQIVNDFQKGDIAEGYSVSREKKESFPLTVTSAQKNPTAFYLCASGIAGGETQYFGPGTRLLVL.

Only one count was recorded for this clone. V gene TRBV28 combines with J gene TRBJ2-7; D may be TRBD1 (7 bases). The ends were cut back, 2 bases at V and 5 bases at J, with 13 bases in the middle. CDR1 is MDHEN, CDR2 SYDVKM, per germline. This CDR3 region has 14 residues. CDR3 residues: CASSLRRGRDEQYF. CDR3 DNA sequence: TGTGCCAGCAGTTTAAGGAGGGGGCGGGACGAGCAGTACTTC.

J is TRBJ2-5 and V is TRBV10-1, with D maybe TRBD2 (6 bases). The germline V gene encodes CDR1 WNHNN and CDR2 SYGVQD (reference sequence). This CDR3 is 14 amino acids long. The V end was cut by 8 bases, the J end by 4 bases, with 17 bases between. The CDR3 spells CASGDPGLGETQYF. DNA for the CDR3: TGCGCCAGCGGAGATCCGGGACTTGGAGAGACCCAGTACTTC.

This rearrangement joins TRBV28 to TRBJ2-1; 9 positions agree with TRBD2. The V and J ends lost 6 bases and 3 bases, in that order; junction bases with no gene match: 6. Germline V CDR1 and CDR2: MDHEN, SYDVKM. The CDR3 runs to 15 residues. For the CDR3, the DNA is TGTGCCAGCAGACGCACAGCGGGAGGCTACAATGAGCAGTTCTTC. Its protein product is CASRRTAGGYNEQFF. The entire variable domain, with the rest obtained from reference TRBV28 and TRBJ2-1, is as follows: DVKVTQSSRYLVKRTGEKVFLECVQDMDHENMFWYRQDPGLGLRLIYFSYDVKMKEKGDIPEGYSVSREKKERFSLILESASTNQTSMYLCASRRTAGGYNEQFFGPGTRLTVL.

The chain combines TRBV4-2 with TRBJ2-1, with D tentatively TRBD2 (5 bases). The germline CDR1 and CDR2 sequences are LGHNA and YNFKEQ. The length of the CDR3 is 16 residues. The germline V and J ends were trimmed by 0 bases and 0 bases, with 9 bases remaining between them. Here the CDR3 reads CASSQDLAGSYNEQFF. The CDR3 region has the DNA TGTGCCAGCAGCCAAGATCTAGCCGGCTCCTACAATGAGCAGTTCTTC.

In DNA, the CDR3 is TGTGCCAGCGGACGACAGGGACACTATGGCTACACCTTC. Its protein product is CASGRQGHYGYTF. The chain couples TRBV27 to TRBJ1-2; 7 bases map to TRBD1. Germline V gene sequence: CDR1 MNHEY, CDR2 SMNVEV (reference sequence). The J segment lost 3 bases and the V segment lost 8 bases, leaving 6 bases of the junction unmatched. CDR3 size: 13 residues.

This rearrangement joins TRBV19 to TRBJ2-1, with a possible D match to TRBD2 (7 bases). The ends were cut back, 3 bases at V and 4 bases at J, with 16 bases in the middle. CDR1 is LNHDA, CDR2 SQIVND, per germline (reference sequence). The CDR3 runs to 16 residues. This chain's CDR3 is CASSIQSGGQYNEQFF. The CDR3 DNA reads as TGTGCCAGTAGTATCCAATCGGGGGGCCAGTACAATGAGCAGTTCTTC.

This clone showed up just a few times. CDR3 coding DNA: TGTGCCAGCAGCCGGGGCAGGGGATCTAACTATGGCTACACCTTC. Translating it yields CASSRGRGSNYGYTF. This chain uses TRBV6-6 with TRBJ1-2, with D possibly being TRBD1 (6 bases). V lost 6 bases, J lost 0 bases, and 14 bases lay in between. The CDR3 runs 15 residues. The germline V gene has CDR1 MNHNY and CDR2 SVGAGI (reference sequence).

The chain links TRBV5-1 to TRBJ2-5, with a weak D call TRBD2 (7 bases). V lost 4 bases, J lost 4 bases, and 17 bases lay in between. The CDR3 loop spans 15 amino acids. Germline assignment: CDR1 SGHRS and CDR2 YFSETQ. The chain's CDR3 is CASSPLGGAGETQYF. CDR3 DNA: TGCGCCAGCAGCCCCCTGGGGGGGGCGGGAGAGACCCAGTACTTC.

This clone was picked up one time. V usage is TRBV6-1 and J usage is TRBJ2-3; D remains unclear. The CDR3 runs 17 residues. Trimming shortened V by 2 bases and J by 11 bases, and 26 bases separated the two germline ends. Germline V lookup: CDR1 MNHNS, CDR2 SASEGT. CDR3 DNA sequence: TGTGCCAGCAGTGAATTCGGTTCTTCATGGATAAAAGATGGGCAGTATTTT. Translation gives CASSEFGSSWIKDGQYF.

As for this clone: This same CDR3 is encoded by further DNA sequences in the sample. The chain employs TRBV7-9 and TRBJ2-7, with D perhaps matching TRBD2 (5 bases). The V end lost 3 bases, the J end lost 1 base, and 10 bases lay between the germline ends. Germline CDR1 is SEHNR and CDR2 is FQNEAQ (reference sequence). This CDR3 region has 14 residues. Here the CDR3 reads CASSFTSGSYEQYF. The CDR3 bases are TGTGCCAGCAGCTTCACCAGCGGATCCTACGAGCAGTACTTC.

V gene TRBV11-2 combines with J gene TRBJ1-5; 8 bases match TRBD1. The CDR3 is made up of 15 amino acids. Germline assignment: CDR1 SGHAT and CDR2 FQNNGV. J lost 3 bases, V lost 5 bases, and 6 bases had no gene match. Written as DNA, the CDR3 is TGTGCCAGCAGCCCTGGACAGGGCCTCAATCAGCCCCAGCATTTT. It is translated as CASSPGQGLNQPQHF.

The chain's CDR3 is CASTTGCKGEHF. CDR3 nucleotide sequence: TGCGCCAGCACCACAGGGTGTAAGGGGGAGCATTTT. The chain recombines TRBV5-1 with TRBJ1-5, with a possible D match to TRBD1 (6 bases). CDR3 size: 12 residues. The ends were cut back, 6 bases at V and 14 bases at J, with 18 bases in the middle. The germline gives CDR1 SGHRS, CDR2 YFSETQ.

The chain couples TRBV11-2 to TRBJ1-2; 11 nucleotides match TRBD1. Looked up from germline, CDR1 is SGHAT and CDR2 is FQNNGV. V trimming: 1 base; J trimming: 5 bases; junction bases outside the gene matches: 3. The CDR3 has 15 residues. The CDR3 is CASSLVGTGGYGYTF. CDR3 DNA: TGTGCCAGCAGCTTAGTTGGGACAGGGGGATATGGCTACACCTTC. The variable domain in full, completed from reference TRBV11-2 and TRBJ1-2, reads EAGVAQSPRYKIIEKRQSVAFWCNPISGHATLYWYQQILGQGPKLLIQFQNNGVVDDSQLPKDRFSAERLKGVDSTLKIQPAKLEDSAVYLCASSLVGTGGYGYTFGSGTRLTVV.

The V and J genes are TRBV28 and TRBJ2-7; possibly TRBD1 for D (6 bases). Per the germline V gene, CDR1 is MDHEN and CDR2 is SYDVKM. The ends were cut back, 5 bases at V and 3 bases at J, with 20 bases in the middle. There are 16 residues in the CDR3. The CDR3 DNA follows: TGTGCCAGCAGTGCATACAAGGACAGTTGGAACTACGAGCAGTACTTC. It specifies CASSAYKDSWNYEQYF.

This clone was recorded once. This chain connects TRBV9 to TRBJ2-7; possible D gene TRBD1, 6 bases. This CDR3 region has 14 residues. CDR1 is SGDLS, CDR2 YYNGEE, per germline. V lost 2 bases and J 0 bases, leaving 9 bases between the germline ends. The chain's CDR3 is CASSVGHGSYEQYF. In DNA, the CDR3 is TGTGCCAGCAGCGTGGGACACGGCTCCTACGAGCAGTACTTC.

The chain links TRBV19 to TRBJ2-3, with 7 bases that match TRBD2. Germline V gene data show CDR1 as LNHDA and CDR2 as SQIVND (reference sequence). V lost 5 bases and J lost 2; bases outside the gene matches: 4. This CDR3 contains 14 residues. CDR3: CASSALAATDTQYF. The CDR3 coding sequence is TGTGCCAGTAGTGCCCTAGCGGCCACAGATACGCAGTATTTT.

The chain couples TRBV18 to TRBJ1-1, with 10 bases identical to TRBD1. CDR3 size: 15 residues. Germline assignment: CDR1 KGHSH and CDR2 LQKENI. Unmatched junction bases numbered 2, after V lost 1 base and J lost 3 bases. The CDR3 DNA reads TGTGCCAGCTCACCACGACAGGGGGCGGACACTGAAGCTTTCTTT. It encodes CASSPRQGADTEAFF.

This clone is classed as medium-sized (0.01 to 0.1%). The DNA of the CDR3 is TGTGCCAGCAGCCTAGATAATAGCAATCAGCCCCAGCATTTT. This codes for CASSLDNSNQPQHF. The rearrangement joins TRBV2 to TRBJ1-5; D is ambiguous. The CDR3 length is 14 residues. The germline V gene has CDR1 SNHLY and CDR2 FYNNEI. The V end lost 6 bases, the J end lost 0 bases, and 9 bases lay between the germline ends.